The sequence of this T cell receptor (beta chain) was determined in a study of blood T cell repertoires in COVID-19. Overall study context: Collection of acute and convalescent COVID-19 samples took place in the United States, Italy and Spain. PBMCs, B-cell-depleted T cells, or T cells were the source of the cDNA or gDNA that made up the material.

With 2 bases removed from V and 8 bases from J, the gap between germline ends came to 15 bases. The CDR3 sequence is 15 residues long. Germline values: CDR1 MGHDK, CDR2 SYGVNS. Study processing details: Amplification with reference gene primers provided the estimates of nucleated cell counts. Method: immunoSEQ multiplex PCR; TCRdb's copy keeps in-frame clones and lacks some. From that table come the V and J calls and clone size; the DNA was used to work out D and trimming. The sample contains tens of thousands of clones, approximately 87% of which appear only once. The origin of this receptor is a human donor with active COVID-19. The donor label of this sample is uncertain. This rearrangement joins TRBV25-1 to TRBJ1-4; no clear D gene. Sequencing input: peripheral blood. CDR3 loop: CASSEHSRGREKLFF. The CDR3 DNA sequence: TGTGCCAGCAGTGAACACTCCCGAGGGAGGGAAAAACTGTTTTTT.